This is a list of T cell receptor beta chains from one sample in a study of beta chain features in type 1 diabetes. Repertoires were generated with immunoSEQ multiplex PCR, while TCRdb's copy carries only in-frame clones and drops some. This table has 600,000 or so clones, around 12% appearing once. The source material was naive CD4+ T cells from blood. The receptors were gathered from a man aged 30 to 39 with type 1 diabetes. Both conserved end residues are trimmed from each CDR3. Fields, in order: V gene, J gene, CDR3 protein.

V: TRBV25-1; J: TRBJ2-3; CDR3: ASSDSSGTDTQY
V: TRBV9; J: TRBJ2-1; CDR3: ASELPPGPYNEQF
V: TRBV7-8; J: TRBJ2-3; CDR3: ASSLDSGSTDTQY
V: TRBV5-4; J: TRBJ2-5; CDR3: ASSSEGWETQY
V: TRBV7-9; J: TRBJ1-2; CDR3: ASSPGPERNGYT
V: TRBV6-5; J: TRBJ2-7; CDR3: ASSYLIQGSYEQY
V: TRBV6-6; J: TRBJ2-1; CDR3: ASSPGQFNEQF
V: TRBV6-5; J: TRBJ1-5; CDR3: ASSYSMGAGQPQH
V: TRBV5-4; J: TRBJ1-6; CDR3: ASSYDRESPLH
V: TRBV18; J: TRBJ2-3; CDR3: ASSPRQSTDTQY
V: TRBV5-6; J: TRBJ2-7; CDR3: ASSFGRDKQY
V: TRBV10-3; J: TRBJ1-1; CDR3: AIQTRPEDTEAF
V: TRBV2; J: TRBJ1-5; CDR3: ASTLDIGSNQPQH
V: TRBV6-5; J: TRBJ1-2; CDR3: ASSYSTGSRGYT
V: TRBV28; J: TRBJ1-2; CDR3: ASGSPDRGLSY
V: TRBV9; J: TRBJ2-1; CDR3: ASSSQYHSYNEQF
V: TRBV6-5; J: TRBJ2-3; CDR3: ASSYFYGGTDTQY
V: TRBV10-3; J: TRBJ2-3; CDR3: AITTSGGDTQY
V: TRBV7-9; J: TRBJ2-7; CDR3: ASSQTGTGVYEQY
V: TRBV18; J: TRBJ2-1; CDR3: ASSAGLILGNEQF
V: TRBV7-9; J: TRBJ2-2; CDR3: ASSLVDRVAGELF
V: TRBV5-6; J: TRBJ2-5; CDR3: ASSFRWGQETQY
V: TRBV13; J: TRBJ1-5; CDR3: ASSFGTGKDQPQH
V: TRBV6-5; J: TRBJ2-7; CDR3: ASSYQQGGEQY
V: TRBV6-5; J: TRBJ2-3; CDR3: ASSQLAGADTQY
V: TRBV20-1; J: TRBJ2-7; CDR3: SARGTGQQY
V: TRBV19; J: TRBJ2-3; CDR3: ASKNGQGISDTQY
V: TRBV27; J: TRBJ2-7; CDR3: ASSLKGQGANEQY
V: TRBV30; J: TRBJ2-1; CDR3: AWSIEGGPHNEQF
V: TRBV30; J: TRBJ2-6; CDR3: ASQISGANVLT
V: TRBV7-2; J: TRBJ2-3; CDR3: ASSLQGTSTDTQY
V: TRBV2; J: TRBJ2-5; CDR3: ASRAGTVEETQY
V: TRBV4-3; J: TRBJ2-1; CDR3: ASSHGTSGGGSSGEQF
V: TRBV19; J: TRBJ1-1; CDR3: ASSKSGTEAF
V: TRBV30; J: TRBJ2-7; CDR3: ACSGGLSVEQY
V: TRBV6-1; J: TRBJ2-7; CDR3: ASSEPGQGGDEQY
V: TRBV27; J: TRBJ1-6; CDR3: ASSFEVRPSGSDSPLH
V: TRBV30; J: TRBJ1-5; CDR3: AWSQGRHNQPQH
V: TRBV29-1; J: TRBJ2-2; CDR3: SGRTGGDTGELF
V: TRBV18; J: TRBJ2-2; CDR3: ASSPQVNTGELF
V: TRBV6-5; J: TRBJ1-1; CDR3: ASSYSITVDTEAF
V: TRBV7-9; J: TRBJ2-5; CDR3: ASSLSTSLDSRETQY
V: TRBV12-5; J: TRBJ1-6; CDR3: ASGGGTGPSPLH
V: TRBV7-9; J: TRBJ1-5; CDR3: ASSLAGGEIVGQPQH
V: TRBV20-1; J: -; CDR3: SARRDGEQY
V: TRBV7-9; J: TRBJ1-2; CDR3: ASSLGQGARGYT
V: TRBV6-1; J: TRBJ2-3; CDR3: ASIFRQSRTDTQY
V: TRBV2; J: TRBJ1-1; CDR3: ASNGDPRTEAF